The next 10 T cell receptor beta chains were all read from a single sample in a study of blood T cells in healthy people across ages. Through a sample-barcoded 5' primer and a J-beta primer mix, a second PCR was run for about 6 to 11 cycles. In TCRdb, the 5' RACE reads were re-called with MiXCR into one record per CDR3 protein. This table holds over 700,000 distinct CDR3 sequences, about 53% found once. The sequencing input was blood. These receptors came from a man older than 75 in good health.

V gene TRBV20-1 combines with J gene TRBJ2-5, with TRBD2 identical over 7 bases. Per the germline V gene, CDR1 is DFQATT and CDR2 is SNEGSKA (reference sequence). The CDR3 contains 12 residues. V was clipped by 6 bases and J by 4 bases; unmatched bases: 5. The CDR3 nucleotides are TGCAGTGCGGGTGGACTAGGAGAGACCCAGTACTTC. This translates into CSAGGLGETQYF.

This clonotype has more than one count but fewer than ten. DNA of the CDR3: TGTGCCAGCAGTATTTACGCCGGGACCAGAGGAATCTATGGCTACACCTTC. It is translated as CASSIYAGTRGIYGYTF. The chain has TRBV12-3 or TRBV12-4 and TRBJ1-2, with D possibly being TRBD1 (5 bases). V dropped 5 bases and J dropped 4 bases, with 23 bases sitting between them. The CDR3 length is 17 residues.

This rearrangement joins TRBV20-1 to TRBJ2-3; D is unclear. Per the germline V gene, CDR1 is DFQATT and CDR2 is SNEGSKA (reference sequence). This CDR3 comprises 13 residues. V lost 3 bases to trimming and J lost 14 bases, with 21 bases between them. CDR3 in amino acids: CSASPDPGRYAYF. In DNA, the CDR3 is TGCAGTGCTAGCCCAGACCCGGGCAGATACGCGTATTTT.

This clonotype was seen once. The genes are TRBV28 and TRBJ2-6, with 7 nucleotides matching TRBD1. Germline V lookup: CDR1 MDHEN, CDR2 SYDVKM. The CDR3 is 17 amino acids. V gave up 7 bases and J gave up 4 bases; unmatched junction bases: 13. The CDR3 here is CASKIGGSLSGANVLTF. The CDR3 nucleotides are TGTGCCAGCAAGATAGGGGGCAGTCTGTCCGGGGCCAACGTCCTGACTTTC. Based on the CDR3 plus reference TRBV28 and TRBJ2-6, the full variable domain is DVKVTQSSRYLVKRTGEKVFLECVQDMDHENMFWYRQDPGLGLRLIYFSYDVKMKEKGDIPEGYSVSREKKERFSLILESASTNQTSMYLCASKIGGSLSGANVLTFGAGSRLTVL.

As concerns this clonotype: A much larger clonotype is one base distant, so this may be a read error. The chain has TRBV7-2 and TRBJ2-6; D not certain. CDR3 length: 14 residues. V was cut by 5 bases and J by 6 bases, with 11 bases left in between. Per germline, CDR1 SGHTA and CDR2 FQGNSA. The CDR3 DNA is TGTGCCAGCAGCGTAGGCCCAGAGGCCAACGTCCTGACTTTC. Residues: CASSVGPEANVLTF.

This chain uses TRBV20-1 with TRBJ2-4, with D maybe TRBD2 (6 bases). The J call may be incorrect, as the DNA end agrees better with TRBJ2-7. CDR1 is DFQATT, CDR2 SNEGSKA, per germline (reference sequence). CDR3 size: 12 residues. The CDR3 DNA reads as TGCAGTGCCGGCGGGATAGCCTACGAGCAGTACTTC. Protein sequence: CSAGGIAYEQYF.

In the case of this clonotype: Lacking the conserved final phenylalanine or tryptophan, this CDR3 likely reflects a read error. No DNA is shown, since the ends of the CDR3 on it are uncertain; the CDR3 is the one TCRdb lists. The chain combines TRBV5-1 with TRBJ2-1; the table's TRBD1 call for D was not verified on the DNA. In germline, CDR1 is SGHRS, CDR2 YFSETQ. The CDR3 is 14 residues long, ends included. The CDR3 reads CASRAETAGYTFGS.

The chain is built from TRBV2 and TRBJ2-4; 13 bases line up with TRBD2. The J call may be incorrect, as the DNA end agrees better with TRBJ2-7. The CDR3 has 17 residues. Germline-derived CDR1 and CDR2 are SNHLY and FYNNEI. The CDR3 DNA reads TGTGCCAGCAGGGTAGCCGGACTAGCGGGAGACACCCACGAGCAGTACTTC. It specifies CASRVAGLAGDTHEQYF.

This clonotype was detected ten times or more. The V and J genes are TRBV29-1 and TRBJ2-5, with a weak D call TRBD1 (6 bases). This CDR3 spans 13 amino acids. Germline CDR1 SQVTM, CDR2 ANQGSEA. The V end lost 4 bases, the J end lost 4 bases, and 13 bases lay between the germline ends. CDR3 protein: CSVGQALLETQYF. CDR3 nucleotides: TGCAGCGTTGGACAGGCCCTATTAGAGACCCAGTACTTC.

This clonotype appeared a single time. CDR3 sequence reads: CASSPAGHNEQFF. Written as DNA, the CDR3 is TGTGCCAGCAGTCCCGCAGGGCACAATGAGCAGTTCTTC. The chain is built from TRBV2 and TRBJ2-1; perhaps TRBD1 as D (5 bases). This CDR3 is 13 amino acids long. The V gene's germline CDR1 is SNHLY and CDR2 FYNNEI. V was pared by 5 bases and J by 5 bases, with 10 bases between.